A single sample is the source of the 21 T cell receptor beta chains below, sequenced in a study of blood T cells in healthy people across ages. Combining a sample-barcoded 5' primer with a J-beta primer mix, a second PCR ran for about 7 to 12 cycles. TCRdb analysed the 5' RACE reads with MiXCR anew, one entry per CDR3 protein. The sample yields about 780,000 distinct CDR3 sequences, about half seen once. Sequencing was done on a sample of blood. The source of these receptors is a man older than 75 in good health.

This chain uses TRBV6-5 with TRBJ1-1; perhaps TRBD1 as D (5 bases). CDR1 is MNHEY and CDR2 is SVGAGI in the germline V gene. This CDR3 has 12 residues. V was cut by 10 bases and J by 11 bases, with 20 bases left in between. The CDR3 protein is CATRGGTGRAFF. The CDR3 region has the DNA TGTGCCACTCGGGGGGGGACGGGGAGGGCTTTCTTT.

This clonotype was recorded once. The CDR3 bases are TGCGCCAGCAGCTTCCTCACAGGGGCTGGGGCCAACGTCCTGACTTTC. Its protein is CASSFLTGAGANVLTF. The chain uses TRBV5-1 and TRBJ2-6, with 7 bases fitting TRBD1. This CDR3 is 16 amino acids long. CDR1 and CDR2 from the germline V gene are SGHRS and YFSETQ. The ends lost 2 bases at V and 2 bases at J; junction bases unmatched: 4.

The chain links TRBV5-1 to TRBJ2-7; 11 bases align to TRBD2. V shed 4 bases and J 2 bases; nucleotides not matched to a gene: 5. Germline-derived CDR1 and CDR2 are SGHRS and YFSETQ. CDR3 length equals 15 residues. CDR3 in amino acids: CASSDRLAGPYEQYF. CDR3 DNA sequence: TGCGCCAGCAGCGACCGACTAGCGGGGCCCTACGAGCAGTACTTC. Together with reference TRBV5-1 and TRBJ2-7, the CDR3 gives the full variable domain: KAGVTQTPRYLIKTRGQQVTLSCSPISGHRSVSWYQQTPGQGLQFLFEYFSETQRNKGNFPGRFSGRQFSNSRSEMNVSTLELGDSALYLCASSDRLAGPYEQYFGPGTRLTVT.

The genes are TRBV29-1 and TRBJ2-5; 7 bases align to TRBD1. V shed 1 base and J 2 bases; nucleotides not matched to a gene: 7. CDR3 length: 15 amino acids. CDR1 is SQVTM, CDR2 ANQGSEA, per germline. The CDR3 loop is CSVEGGTELQETQYF. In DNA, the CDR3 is TGCAGCGTTGAAGGAGGGACAGAGTTACAAGAGACCCAGTACTTC.

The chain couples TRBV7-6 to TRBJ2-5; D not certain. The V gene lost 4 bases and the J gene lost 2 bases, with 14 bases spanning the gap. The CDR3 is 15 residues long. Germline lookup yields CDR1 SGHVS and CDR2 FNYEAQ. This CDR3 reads CASSSELGFQETQYF. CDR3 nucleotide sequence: TGTGCCAGCAGCTCAGAGCTGGGGTTTCAAGAGACCCAGTACTTC.

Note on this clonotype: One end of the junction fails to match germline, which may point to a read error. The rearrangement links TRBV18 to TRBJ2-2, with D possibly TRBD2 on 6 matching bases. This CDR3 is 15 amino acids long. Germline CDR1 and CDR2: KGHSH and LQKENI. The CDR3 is CVSSAGGRSTGELFF. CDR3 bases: TGTGTCAGCTCCGCTGGAGGGCGGAGCACCGGGGAGCTGTTTTTT.

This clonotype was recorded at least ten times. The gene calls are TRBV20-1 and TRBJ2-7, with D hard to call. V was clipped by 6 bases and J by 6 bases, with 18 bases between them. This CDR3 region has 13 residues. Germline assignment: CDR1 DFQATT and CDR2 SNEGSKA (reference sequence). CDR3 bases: TGCAGTGCGGGTGGGCCGGTGGGCGCCGAGCAGTACTTC. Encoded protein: CSAGGPVGAEQYF.

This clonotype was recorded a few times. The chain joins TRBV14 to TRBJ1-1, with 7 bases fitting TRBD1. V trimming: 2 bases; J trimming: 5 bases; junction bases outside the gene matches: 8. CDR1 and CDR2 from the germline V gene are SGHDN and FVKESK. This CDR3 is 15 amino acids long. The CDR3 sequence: CASSQLRQGWTEAFF. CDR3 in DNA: TGTGCCAGCAGCCAACTAAGACAGGGTTGGACTGAAGCTTTCTTT.

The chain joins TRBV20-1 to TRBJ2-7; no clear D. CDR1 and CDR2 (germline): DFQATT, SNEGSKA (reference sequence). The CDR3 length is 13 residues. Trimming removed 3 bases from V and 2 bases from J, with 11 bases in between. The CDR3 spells CSARTGRAYEQYF. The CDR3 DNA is TGCAGTGCTAGGACTGGCAGAGCCTACGAGCAGTACTTC.

The DNA for the CDR3 is TGCGCCAGCAGCTTGGAATTACAGGGGGCAGAAGGCTACACCTTC. This encodes CASSLELQGAEGYTF. The chain couples TRBV5-1 to TRBJ1-2, with 9 bases that match TRBD1. V was pared by 0 bases and J by 8 bases, with 8 bases of the junction left unmatched. The CDR3 extends over 15 amino acids. The germline CDR1 and CDR2 sequences are SGHRS and YFSETQ.

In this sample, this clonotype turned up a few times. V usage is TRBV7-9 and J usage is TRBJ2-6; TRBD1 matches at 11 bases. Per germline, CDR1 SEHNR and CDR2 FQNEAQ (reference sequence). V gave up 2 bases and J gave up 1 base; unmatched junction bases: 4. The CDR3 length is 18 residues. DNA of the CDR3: TGTGCCAGCAGCTTACGGGACAGGGGGACTTCTGGGGCCAACGTCCTGACTTTC. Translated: CASSLRDRGTSGANVLTF. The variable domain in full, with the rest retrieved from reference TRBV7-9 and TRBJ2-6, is DTGVSQNPRHKITKRGQNVTFRCDPISEHNRLYWYRQTLGQGPEFLTYFQNEAQLEKSRLLSDRFSAERPKGSFSTLEIQRTEQGDSAMYLCASSLRDRGTSGANVLTFGAGSRLTVL.

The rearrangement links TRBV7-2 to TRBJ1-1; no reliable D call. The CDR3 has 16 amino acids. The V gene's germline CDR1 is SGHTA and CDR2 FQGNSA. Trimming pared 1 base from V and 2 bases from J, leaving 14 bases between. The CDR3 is CASSLVGPSTNTEAFF. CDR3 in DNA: TGTGCCAGCAGCTTAGTCGGCCCTTCGACAAACACTGAAGCTTTCTTT.

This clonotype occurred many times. The chain's CDR3 is CASSHKGLASFF. CDR3 DNA sequence: TGCGCCAGCAGCCATAAAGGACTAGCGTCGTTCTTC. V usage is TRBV5-1 and J usage is TRBJ2-1, with 9 bases identical to TRBD2. This CDR3 spans 12 amino acids. Trimming removed 4 bases from V and 15 bases from J; junction bases left unmatched: 8. Germline CDR1 and CDR2: SGHRS and YFSETQ.

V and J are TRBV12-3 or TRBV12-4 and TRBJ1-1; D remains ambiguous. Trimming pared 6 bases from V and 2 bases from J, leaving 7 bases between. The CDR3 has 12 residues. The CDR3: CASRQHNTEAFF. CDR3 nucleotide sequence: TGTGCCAGCAGACAACATAACACTGAAGCTTTCTTT.

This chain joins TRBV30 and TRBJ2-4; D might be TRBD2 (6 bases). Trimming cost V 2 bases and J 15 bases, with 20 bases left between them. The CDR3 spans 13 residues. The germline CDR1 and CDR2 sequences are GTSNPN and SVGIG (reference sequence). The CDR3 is CAWSPAGTEYRYF. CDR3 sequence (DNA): TGTGCCTGGAGTCCTGCCGGGACTGAGTATCGGTACTTC.

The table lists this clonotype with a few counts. The CDR3 bases are TGTGCCAGCAGTTCTAGCGGGAGGGTGGGCATTCAGTACTTC. This translates into CASSSSGRVGIQYF. The chain carries TRBV27 and TRBJ2-4, with TRBD2 identical over 12 bases. V shed 4 bases and J 9 bases; nucleotides not matched to a gene: 4. The germline gives CDR1 MNHEY, CDR2 SMNVEV (reference sequence). The CDR3 sequence is 14 residues long.

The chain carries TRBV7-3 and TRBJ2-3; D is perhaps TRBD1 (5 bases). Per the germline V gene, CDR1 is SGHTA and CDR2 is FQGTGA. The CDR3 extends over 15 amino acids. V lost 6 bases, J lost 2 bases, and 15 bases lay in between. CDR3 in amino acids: CASSFDSSYTDTQYF. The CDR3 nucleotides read TGTGCCAGCAGTTTTGACAGCTCATACACAGATACGCAGTATTTT.

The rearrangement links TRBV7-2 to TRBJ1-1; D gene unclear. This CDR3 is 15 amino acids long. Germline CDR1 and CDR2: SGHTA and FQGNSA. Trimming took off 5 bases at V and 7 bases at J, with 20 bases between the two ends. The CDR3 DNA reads TGTGCCAGCAGCCCCCCAAGCCCTGGCATCAATGAAGCTTTCTTT. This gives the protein CASSPPSPGINEAFF.

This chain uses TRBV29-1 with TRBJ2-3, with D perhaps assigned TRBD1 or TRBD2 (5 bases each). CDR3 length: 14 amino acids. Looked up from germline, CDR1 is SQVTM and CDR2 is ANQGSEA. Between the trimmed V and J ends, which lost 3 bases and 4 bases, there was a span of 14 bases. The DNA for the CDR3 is TGCAGCGTTGAGACCGGGACCAGAGCAGATACGCAGTATTTT. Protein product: CSVETGTRADTQYF.

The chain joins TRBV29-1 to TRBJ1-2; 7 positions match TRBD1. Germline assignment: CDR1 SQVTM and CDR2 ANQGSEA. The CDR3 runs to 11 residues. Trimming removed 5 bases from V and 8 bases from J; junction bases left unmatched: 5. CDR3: CSVNRGGGYTF. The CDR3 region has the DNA TGCAGCGTTAACAGGGGTGGCGGCTACACCTTC.

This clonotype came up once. CDR3 bases: TGTGCCAGTAGTCCAGCGGGGGTGGCCTACAATGAGCAGTTCTTC. As protein: CASSPAGVAYNEQFF. The chain recombines TRBV19 with TRBJ2-1; 8 nucleotides line up with TRBD2. The CDR3 extends over 15 amino acids. The V gene's germline CDR1 is LNHDA and CDR2 SQIVND (reference sequence). V shed 5 bases and J 2 bases; nucleotides not matched to a gene: 5. Based on the CDR3 plus reference TRBV19 and TRBJ2-1, the full variable domain is DGGITQSPKYLFRKEGQNVTLSCEQNLNHDAMYWYRQDPGQGLRLIYYSQIVNDFQKGDIAEGYSVSREKKESFPLTVTSAQKNPTAFYLCASSPAGVAYNEQFFGPGTRLTVL.